This T cell receptor (beta chain) was captured by sequencing in a study of cytomegalovirus exposure and HLA in healthy donors. Of note for this clone: Its antigen is unidentified.

V lost 0 bases and J lost 0, with 12 bases in between. Germline values: CDR1 MNHEY, CDR2 SMNVEV (reference sequence). The length of the CDR3 is 17 residues. Study-level points and caveats: TRBV6-2, TRBV6-3 and some other V segments were excluded as indistinguishable. Cytomegalovirus status, reportedly, was diagnosed with high specificity and sensitivity by the classifier. The study recorded about 160 TCR beta chains that were cytomegalovirus-associated.

PCR primers comprised 60 Vbeta and 13 Jbeta primers. Only in-frame clones appear in the TCRdb table, and some are missing; sequencing was by immunoSEQ multiplex PCR. Of about 160,000 clones in the sample, about three quarters were seen once. The chain employs TRBV27 and TRBJ1-5, with unresolved D. This clonotype was sampled from a woman in her twenties or thirties in good health and CMV-seronegative. Sequenced input: PBMCs. CDR3 region: CASSLSSRSGSNQPQHF. The CDR3 DNA follows: TGTGCCAGCAGTTTATCATCCCGGTCGGGTAGCAATCAGCCCCAGCATTTT.